This T cell receptor (beta chain) stems from a study of cytomegalovirus exposure and HLA in healthy donors. In the PCR, 60 Vbeta and 13 Jbeta primers were used. Sequencing was performed with immunoSEQ multiplex PCR; in TCRdb, only in-frame clones are kept and a portion is missing. The sample gives about 140,000 clones, almost 85% of which show up once; more than 2.5% is in the top ten. While unrecorded immune exposures were likely, the donors were nominally healthy when sampled. Germline V gene lookup returns CDR1 SGHRS and CDR2 YFSETQ. V lost 2 bases, J lost 5 bases, and 10 bases lay in between. There are 14 residues in the CDR3.

Sequenced sample: PBMCs. The chain recombines TRBV5-1 with TRBJ1-4; D possibly corresponds to TRBD1 (5 bases). This receptor was identified in a man aged 18 to 30 in good health and CMV-seropositive. The CDR3 sequence is CASSFQGRNEKLFF. DNA of the CDR3: TGCGCCAGCAGCTTTCAGGGTCGGAATGAAAAACTGTTTTTT.